One and the same sample provided the 14 T cell receptor beta chains below, sequenced in a study of graft-versus-host responses after intestinal transplantation. Sequencing used immunoSEQ multiplex PCR; TCRdb keeps in-frame clones, though not all of them. This sample has about 130,000 clones, with around 90% found just once. Antigens of these TCRs are unknown. Sequencing was performed on unstimulated CD4+ T cells sorted from spleen or lymph node cells, taken before intestinal transplant. These receptors were obtained from a human donor who received an intestinal transplant.

The chain carries TRBV19 and TRBJ1-5; D is perhaps TRBD1 (6 bases). The germline V gene encodes CDR1 LNHDA and CDR2 SQIVND (reference sequence). CDR3 length: 16 amino acids. V lost 4 bases, J lost 0 bases, and 13 bases lay in between. In DNA, the CDR3 is TGTGCCAGTAGTAAGGACAGTCTTTATAGCAATCAGCCCCAGCATTTT. It translates to CASSKDSLYSNQPQHF.

This chain uses TRBV6-6 with TRBJ2-7; D perhaps matches TRBD2 (6 bases). This CDR3 comprises 14 residues. Germline CDR1 reads MNHNY; CDR2 reads SVGAGI (reference sequence). V lost 7 bases to trimming and J lost 0 bases, with 13 bases between them. This chain's CDR3 is CASKASEVSYEQYF. DNA for the CDR3: TGTGCCAGCAAGGCTAGCGAAGTCTCCTACGAGCAGTACTTC.

In this sample, this clone turned up once. This chain's CDR3 is CASSEVQGTYEQYF. CDR3 in DNA: TGTGCCAGCAGTGAAGTGCAGGGAACCTACGAGCAGTACTTC. The chain links TRBV6-1 to TRBJ2-7; the D gene is possibly TRBD1 (5 bases). The CDR3 covers 14 residues. The germline CDR1 and CDR2 sequences are MNHNS and SASEGT. Trimming removed 1 base at V and 2 bases at J, with 9 bases between.

The rearrangement joins TRBV6-4 to TRBJ1-5; no clear D gene. The germline CDR1 and CDR2 sequences are MRHNA and SNTAGT. V gave up 0 bases and J gave up 0 bases, with 18 bases separating them. The CDR3 contains 19 residues. The CDR3: CASSDSGAPAKHSNQPQHF. In DNA form, the CDR3 reads TGTGCCAGCAGTGACTCAGGTGCCCCAGCTAAACATAGCAATCAGCCCCAGCATTTT.

The V and J genes are TRBV14 and TRBJ1-2; D call uncertain. CDR1 is SGHDN, CDR2 FVKESK, per germline. V lost 1 base to trimming and J lost 2 bases, with 8 bases between them. This CDR3 is built from 14 residues. This CDR3 reads CASSQVWGNYGYTF. In nucleotides, the CDR3 is TGTGCCAGCAGCCAAGTTTGGGGAAACTATGGCTACACCTTC.

This chain joins TRBV15 and TRBJ1-4; tentatively, D is TRBD1 (6 bases). The CDR3 extends over 16 amino acids. V dropped 0 bases and J dropped 4 bases, with 12 bases sitting between them. Germline V gene data show CDR1 as LNHNV and CDR2 as YYDKDF (reference sequence). This chain's CDR3 is CATSRDQGRGNEKLFF. The CDR3 region has the DNA TGTGCCACCAGCAGAGATCAGGGGCGAGGTAATGAAAAACTGTTTTTT.

The CDR3 DNA is TGTGCCAGCAGTCAAGGGGGGCAACAAGAGACCCAGTACTTC. Translated, it gives CASSQGGQQETQYF. The chain uses TRBV2 and TRBJ2-5; D tentatively reads TRBD1 or TRBD2 (6 bases each). The CDR3 spans 14 residues. The ends were cut back, 5 bases at V and 2 bases at J, with 12 bases in the middle. The germline V gene encodes CDR1 SNHLY and CDR2 FYNNEI.

This chain uses TRBV7-2 with TRBJ1-2; possible D gene TRBD1, 5 bases. Germline CDR1 is SGHTA and CDR2 is FQGNSA. This CDR3 has 14 amino acids. V gave up 2 bases and J gave up 4 bases, with 11 bases separating them. This chain's CDR3 is CASSLQSGSYGYTF. DNA of the CDR3: TGTGCCAGCAGCTTACAATCAGGGAGCTATGGCTACACCTTC.

The chain uses TRBV25-1 and TRBJ2-1; 9 bases line up with TRBD2. The V and J ends lost 2 bases and 9 bases, in that order; junction bases with no gene match: 8. Germline V CDR1 and CDR2: MGHDK, SYGVNS. This CDR3 region has 15 residues. As DNA, the CDR3 is TGTGCCAGCAGTGAAAGGGCGGGGGGGGCTGGTGAGCAGTTCTTC. Protein sequence: CASSERAGGAGEQFF.

The chain employs TRBV6-1 and TRBJ1-5; 7 bases are shared with TRBD1. The germline CDR1 and CDR2 sequences are MNHNS and SASEGT. This CDR3 spans 14 amino acids. The V gene end was trimmed by 4 bases and the J gene end by 7 bases; junction bases not matched to a gene: 7. The CDR3 sequence: CASSGQGVGQPQHF. CDR3 in DNA: TGTGCCAGCAGTGGGCAGGGGGTGGGGCAGCCCCAGCATTTT.

The J gene is TRBJ2-2, the V gene TRBV30; perhaps TRBD2 as D (7 bases). This CDR3 is built from 18 residues. Germline V gene lookup returns CDR1 GTSNPN and CDR2 SVGIG (reference sequence). V shed 3 bases and J shed 1 base, with 21 bases lying between them. CDR3 region: CAWSGRGRGIGNTGELFF. DNA of the CDR3: TGTGCCTGGAGCGGGCGGGGGCGGGGCATCGGGAACACCGGGGAGCTGTTTTTT.

The chain uses TRBV5-1 and TRBJ2-1; 15 bases map to TRBD2. The trim removed 1 base at V and 6 bases at J, leaving 11 bases unmatched. Looked up from germline, CDR1 is SGHRS and CDR2 is YFSETQ. The CDR3 extends over 19 amino acids. The CDR3 coding sequence is TGCGCCAGCAGCTTGAGATTTGGGACTAGCGGGGGGCCGTCCAATGAGCAGTTCTTC. Its translation: CASSLRFGTSGGPSNEQFF.

The chain recombines TRBV12-5 with TRBJ1-6; 12 positions agree with TRBD1. CDR1 LGHNT and CDR2 FRNRAP come from the germline V gene. This CDR3 is 14 amino acids long. The V segment lost 4 bases and the J segment 13 bases; nucleotides outside the gene matches: 5. Here the CDR3 DNA reads TGTGCTAGTGGTTCGGGACAGGGGGCTCGGCCCCTCCACTTT. This sequence encodes CASGSGQGARPLHF.

The chain joins TRBV6-1 to TRBJ2-2, with TRBD1 identical over 9 bases. This CDR3 spans 13 amino acids. The J segment lost 6 bases and the V segment lost 4 bases, leaving 0 bases of the junction unmatched. From germline, CDR1 is MNHNS and CDR2 SASEGT. The CDR3 nucleotides are TGTGCCAGCAGTGGACAGGGGGCCGGGGAGCTGTTTTTT. This codes for CASSGQGAGELFF.